This T cell receptor (beta chain) came from a study of CD4 and CD8 cells across lung adenocarcinoma regions. TCRdb fed the PCR reads into MiXCR, producing one record per CDR3 protein. The table has 24,000 or so distinct CDR3 sequences, around 50% seen once. Comments on this clonotype: A junction end diverges from the germline sequence, so it may reflect a read error.

The germline gives CDR1 MNHNS, CDR2 SASEGT. The CDR3 runs 17 residues. Sequencing used CD4+ T cells from the center of a lung tumor. The gene calls are TRBV6-1 and TRBJ2-3; TRBD1 agrees at 10 bases. This clonotype was sampled from a male donor with lung adenocarcinoma. The CD4 and CD8 labels of this study may be unreliable. As DNA, the CDR3 is TGTGCCAGCAAGAGACAGGGGGCTACCTTTACCACAGACATGCAGTATTTC. Translating it yields CASKRQGATFTTDMQYF.